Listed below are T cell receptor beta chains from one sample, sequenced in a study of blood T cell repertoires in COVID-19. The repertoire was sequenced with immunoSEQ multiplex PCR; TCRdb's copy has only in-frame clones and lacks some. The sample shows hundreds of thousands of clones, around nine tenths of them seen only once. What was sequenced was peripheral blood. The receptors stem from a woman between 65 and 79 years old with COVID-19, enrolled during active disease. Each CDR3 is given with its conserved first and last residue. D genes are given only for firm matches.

DNA: TGTGCCAGCAGCTTCGGGAATGAAAAACTGTTTTTT
CDR3: CASSFGNEKLFF
J: TRBJ1-4
V: TRBV7-9
D: -

DNA: TGTGCCAGCAGTGAAATGGCAAGGGGCGAGTATGGCTACACCTTC
CDR3: CASSEMARGEYGYTF
J: TRBJ1-2
V: TRBV6-1
D: -

DNA: TGTGCCAGCAGCTTAGGGGGCGGGGCTTTGGGAGATACGCAGTATTTT
CDR3: CASSLGGGALGDTQYF
J: TRBJ2-3
V: TRBV7-2
D: -

DNA: TGTGCCAGCAACCAGATTAACTATGGCTACACCTTC
CDR3: CASNQINYGYTF
J: TRBJ1-2
V: TRBV6-5
D: -

DNA: TGTGCCATCCATGGGCAGGGAGGCACTGAAGCTTTCTTT
CDR3: CAIHGQGGTEAFF
J: TRBJ1-1
V: TRBV19
D: -

DNA: TGTGCCAGCAGCCAAGGCGCGGATGGCTATGGCTACACCTTC
CDR3: CASSQGADGYGYTF
J: TRBJ1-2
V: TRBV3-1/TRBV3-2
D: -

DNA: TGTGCCAGCAGCCAAGGGACAGGGGAAGATACGCAGTATTTT
CDR3: CASSQGTGEDTQYF
J: TRBJ2-3
V: TRBV3-1/TRBV3-2
D: TRBD1

DNA: TGTGCCAGCGGGGGACAGGGTAACTATGGCTACACCTTC
CDR3: CASGGQGNYGYTF
J: TRBJ1-2
V: TRBV2
D: TRBD1

DNA: TGTGCCAGCAGCTCAAGCTGGACAGGGTCGGGGACTAATGAAAAACTGTTTTTT
CDR3: CASSSSWTGSGTNEKLFF
J: TRBJ1-4
V: TRBV7-9
D: TRBD1

DNA: TGTGCCAGCAGCTCCGCAAATAGGGAGGGATCCTATGGCTACACCTTC
CDR3: CASSSANREGSYGYTF
J: TRBJ1-2
V: TRBV7-9
D: -

DNA: TGTGCCAGCAGCCCCGGGGGGGACAACCTCCACACTGAAGCTTTCTTT
CDR3: CASSPGGDNLHTEAFF
J: TRBJ1-1
V: TRBV13
D: -

DNA: TGCGCCAGCAGCCAAGGGCCAGGGGCTGGAAACACCATATATTTT
CDR3: CASSQGPGAGNTIYF
J: TRBJ1-3
V: TRBV4-1
D: -

DNA: TGCGCCAGCAGCTTGGGCCCCGTGAGCTCCTATAATTCACCCCTCCACTTT
CDR3: CASSLGPVSSYNSPLHF
J: TRBJ1-6
V: TRBV5-1
D: -

DNA: TGTGCCACCGCGGGACAGGAATTCTACGAGCAGTACTTC
CDR3: CATAGQEFYEQYF
J: TRBJ2-7
V: TRBV7-9
D: TRBD1

DNA: TGCGCCAGCAGCCAAACCGGGACAGGGGGTATGGAGGAAAAACTGTTTTTT
CDR3: CASSQTGTGGMEEKLFF
J: TRBJ1-4
V: TRBV4-1
D: TRBD1

DNA: TGCGCCAGCAGCGATACCGTGGACAGGGAATCGGAAAAACTGTTTTTT
CDR3: CASSDTVDRESEKLFF
J: TRBJ1-4
V: TRBV5-1
D: TRBD1

DNA: TGTGCCAGCAGCTTCAGCGAAGGCTGGACAGGGCTTCGTGAGCAGTTCTTC
CDR3: CASSFSEGWTGLREQFF
J: TRBJ2-1
V: TRBV7-9
D: TRBD1

DNA: TGCGCCAGCAGCCAAGATCGACTAGCGGGGGGGCTTGAGCAGTTCTTC
CDR3: CASSQDRLAGGLEQFF
J: TRBJ2-1
V: TRBV4-1
D: TRBD2

DNA: TGTGCCAGTGGACAGAGCTCTGGAAACACCATATATTTT
CDR3: CASGQSSGNTIYF
J: TRBJ1-3
V: TRBV12-3/TRBV12-4
D: -

DNA: TGTGCCAGCAGTTTCCCAGGGGGCAATGAGCAGTTCTTC
CDR3: CASSFPGGNEQFF
J: TRBJ2-1
V: TRBV12-3/TRBV12-4
D: TRBD1

DNA: TGTGCCAGCAGTACTAGGAGGGGAGGAGATACGCAGTATTTT
CDR3: CASSTRRGGDTQYF
J: TRBJ2-3
V: TRBV2
D: -

DNA: TGTGCCAGCAGCTCGGGACAGGGGAACACTGAAGCTTTCTTT
CDR3: CASSSGQGNTEAFF
J: TRBJ1-1
V: TRBV13
D: TRBD1

DNA: TGCGCCAGCAGCCCCACGGGGGGGCAGGACATTCAGTACTTC
CDR3: CASSPTGGQDIQYF
J: TRBJ2-4
V: TRBV5-1
D: TRBD2

DNA: TGTGCCAGCAGCTTAACCGAGCGGGGGCGTCCCTACGAGCAGTACTTC
CDR3: CASSLTERGRPYEQYF
J: TRBJ2-7
V: TRBV13
D: TRBD2

DNA: TGCGCCAGCAGCCAAGATCATGGGGCCCCCTCGGGCTATGGCTACACCTTC
CDR3: CASSQDHGAPSGYGYTF
J: TRBJ1-2
V: TRBV4-3
D: -

DNA: TGTGCCAGCAGCCCGGGGACAATCGCTGGGCAGCCCCAGCATTTT
CDR3: CASSPGTIAGQPQHF
J: TRBJ1-5
V: TRBV7-9
D: -